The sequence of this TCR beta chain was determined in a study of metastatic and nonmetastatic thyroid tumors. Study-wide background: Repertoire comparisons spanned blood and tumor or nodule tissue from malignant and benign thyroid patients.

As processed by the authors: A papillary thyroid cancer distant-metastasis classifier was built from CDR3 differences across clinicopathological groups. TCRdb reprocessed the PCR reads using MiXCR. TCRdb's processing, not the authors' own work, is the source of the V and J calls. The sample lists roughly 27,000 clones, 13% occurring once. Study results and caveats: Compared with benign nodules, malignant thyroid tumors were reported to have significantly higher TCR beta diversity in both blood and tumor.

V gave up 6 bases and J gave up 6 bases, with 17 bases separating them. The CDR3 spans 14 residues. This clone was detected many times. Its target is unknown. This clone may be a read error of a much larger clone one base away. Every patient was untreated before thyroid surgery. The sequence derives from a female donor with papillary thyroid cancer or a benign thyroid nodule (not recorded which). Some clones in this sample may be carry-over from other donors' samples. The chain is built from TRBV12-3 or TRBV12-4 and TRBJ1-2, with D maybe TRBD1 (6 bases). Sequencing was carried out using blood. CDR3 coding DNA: TGTGCCAGCAGCCCCCTCCACAGGGACCATGGCTACACCTTC. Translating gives CASSPLHRDHGYTF.